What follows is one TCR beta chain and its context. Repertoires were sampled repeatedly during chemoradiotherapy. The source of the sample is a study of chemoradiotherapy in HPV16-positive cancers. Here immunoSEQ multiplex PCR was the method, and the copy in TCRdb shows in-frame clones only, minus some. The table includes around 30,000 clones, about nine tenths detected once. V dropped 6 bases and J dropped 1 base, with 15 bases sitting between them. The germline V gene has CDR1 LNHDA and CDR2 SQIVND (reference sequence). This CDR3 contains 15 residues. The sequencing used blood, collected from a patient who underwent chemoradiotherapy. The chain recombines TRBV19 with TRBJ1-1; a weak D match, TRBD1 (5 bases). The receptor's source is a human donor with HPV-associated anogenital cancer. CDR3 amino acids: CASSSVTAWNTEAFF. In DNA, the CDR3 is TGTGCCAGTAGCTCCGTGACAGCCTGGAACACTGAAGCTTTCTTT.